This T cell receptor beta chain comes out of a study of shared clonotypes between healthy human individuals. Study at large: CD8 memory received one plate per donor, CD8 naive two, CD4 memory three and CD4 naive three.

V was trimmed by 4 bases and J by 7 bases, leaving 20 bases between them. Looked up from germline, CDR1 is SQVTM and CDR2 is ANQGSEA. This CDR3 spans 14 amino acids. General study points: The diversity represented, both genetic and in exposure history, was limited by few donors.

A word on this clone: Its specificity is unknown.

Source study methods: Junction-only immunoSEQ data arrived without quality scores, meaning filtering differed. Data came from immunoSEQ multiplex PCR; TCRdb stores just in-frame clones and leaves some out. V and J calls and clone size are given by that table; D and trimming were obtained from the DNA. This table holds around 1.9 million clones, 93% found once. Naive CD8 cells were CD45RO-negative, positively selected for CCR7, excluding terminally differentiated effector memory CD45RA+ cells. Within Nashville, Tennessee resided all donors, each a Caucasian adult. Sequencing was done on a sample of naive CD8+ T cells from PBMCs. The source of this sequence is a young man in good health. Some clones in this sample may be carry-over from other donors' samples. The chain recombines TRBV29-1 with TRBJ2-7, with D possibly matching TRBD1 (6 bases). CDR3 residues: CSVGGVNRVGEQYF. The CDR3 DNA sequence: TGCAGCGTTGGAGGGGTAAACAGGGTCGGGGAGCAGTACTTC.